What follows is one T cell receptor beta chain and its context. Its antigen is unknown. There are no base qualities to consult, and no much larger clone falls within one base. The data were obtained in a study of T cell responses to AZD1222 COVID-19 vaccine (dated by TCRdb to 2020 to 2022). For the wider study: TCR sequencing was performed for about 250 trial participants, of whom 207 were given two doses of AZD1222 and roughly 25 were given two doses of MenACWY control vaccine. Trial participants were enrolled into age subgroups of 18-55, 56-69 and 70-plus years, which contained about 150, 28 and 57 TCR-sequenced participants, respectively. Paper-wide results and their limitations: The 56-69-year group was small, and its depth increase did not reach significance, likely because of low power. Conclusions about previously exposed vaccinees are limited, since just 6 or 7 AZD1222 recipients were seropositive for SARS-CoV-2 at baseline. After two AZD1222 doses, both the breadth and the depth of spike-specific TCRs were significantly higher than at day 0 and than in MenACWY recipients. Participants were mostly white British, with more females than males. The authors suggested clonal diversity may have been underestimated. Vaccine-associated CD4 TCRs spanned the whole spike protein, with dominant responses in regions 160-218 and 743-854. Nearly half of unique spike-specific TCRs reportedly recognized epitopes outside regions mutated in the B.1.351 and B.1.1.7 variants. Because no samples from the day 14 peak response were available, repertoires could be characterized only after the peak T cell response.

Per the publication, the time point label means: about 28 days (+/-7) after the second vaccine dose. Because spike-specific TCR depth and breadth did not differ between the two schedules, AZD1222 recipients who got a second dose at roughly 4 weeks were pooled with those who got a second dose at roughly 12 weeks. Samples from vaccinated people were obtained from the UK trials COV001 and COV002, which included a single-blind randomized controlled phase 2/3 trial of AZD1222 (ChAdOx1 nCoV-19) in healthy adults. For TCRbeta chain sequencing, PBMC samples were collected from trial participants at day 0 and at day 28 after the second dose. The CDR3 runs 12 amino acids, cysteine and phenylalanine included. The entry retains the CDR3 DNA only, 36 bases that are in frame from base 1. V is shortened by 4 bases, J by 4 bases, and the region joining them spans 8 bases. CDR1 and CDR2 (MNHEY, SVGAGI) derive from the germline V gene.

The CDR3 regions of human TCRbeta chains were subjected to immunosequencing. The authors' analysis ran thus. Repertoire TCRs were checked for matches against a reference library of SARS-CoV-2-specific TCRs that had been generated using the MIRA antigen-specificity platform. Breadth was defined as the fraction of unique TCRs that were SARS-CoV-2-associated. Depth was defined as the fraction of total T cells that were SARS-CoV-2-associated. Using the MIRA data, each spike-specific TCR was mapped to the spike region that the TCR reacts to and placed in a CD4 or CD8 class. Log10-transformed breadth and depth values were compared by one-way ANOVA with Sidak's multiple comparisons tests. TCRdb retrieved this table from immuneACCESS and kept in-frame rearrangements only. Not all clones are present; in checked studies, unresolved V genes account for under half, and no reason is known for the remainder. The V and J calls and the clone size are those of that table, but D and trimming were determined from the DNA. The sample yields some 180,000 clones; around 90% were counted once. Jointly, the top ten make up roughly 1.9% of the sample.

The TCR sequence derives from an adult who received the AZD1222 COVID-19 vaccine. This sequence uses TRBV6-5 and TRBJ2-7, with the D gene call left open. The starting material was peripheral blood, obtained 28 days after the second AZD1222 dose. The nucleotide sequence is TGTGCCAGCAGTTCATATTCTTACGAGCAGTACTTC. Translated, it gives CASSSYSYEQYF.